Each of the 31 T cell receptor beta chains below was sequenced from the same sample in a study of regulatory T cells in long-lasting Graves disease. With iRepertoire HTBI primers and Arm-PCR of CDR3 regions, TCR beta libraries were built. TCRdb recomputed calls from the multiplex PCR reads with MiXCR, one row per CDR3 protein. Of around 500,000 distinct CDR3 sequences listed, about a fifth are singletons. Described time point: persistent/refractory GD, antithyroid drugs over 5 years with positive TRAb. Isolated PBMC RNA provided the starting material for the TCR library. The input for sequencing was peripheral blood mononuclear cells (PBMCs), taken when the disease was refractory, from a patient treated with antithyroid drugs. Source of these receptors: a female donor with Graves disease.

This clonotype appeared a few times. This chain uses TRBV5-6 with TRBJ1-1; D possibly corresponds to TRBD1 (6 bases). CDR3 length: 15 residues. Germline lookup yields CDR1 SGHDT and CDR2 YYEEEE. Trimming pared 2 bases from V and 5 bases from J, leaving 16 bases between. This CDR3 reads CASSLQGFFGTEAFF. In nucleotides, the CDR3 is TGTGCCAGCAGCTTACAGGGATTCTTCGGGACTGAAGCTTTCTTT.

Many counts were recorded for this clonotype. The chain has TRBV7-8 and TRBJ1-2; TRBD1 is a possible D gene (5 bases). The V gene's germline CDR1 is SGHVS and CDR2 FQNEAQ. The length of the CDR3 is 14 residues. Trimming pared 1 base from V and 6 bases from J, leaving 12 bases between. For the CDR3, the DNA is TGTGCCAGCAGCTTAGGTGGGGGTTCCCATGGCTACACCTTC. Amino acids: CASSLGGGSHGYTF. Based on the CDR3 plus reference TRBV7-8 and TRBJ1-2, the full variable domain is GAGVSQSPRYKVAKRGQDVALRCDPISGHVSLFWYQQALGQGPEFLTYFQNEAQLDKSGLPSDRFFAERPEGSVSTLKIQRTQQEDSAVYLCASSLGGGSHGYTFGSGTRLTVV.

This clonotype was seen many times. This sequence joins TRBV7-9 and TRBJ2-5; 8 positions match TRBD2. The CDR3 runs to 15 residues. Unmatched junction bases numbered 8, after V lost 4 bases and J lost 4 bases. Germline V gene lookup returns CDR1 SEHNR and CDR2 FQNEAQ (reference sequence). The CDR3 DNA sequence: TGTGCCAGCAGCTCCCAGCGGGGGCCGCTAGAGACCCAGTACTTC. The encoded protein is CASSSQRGPLETQYF. Full variable domain (outside the CDR3, taken from reference TRBV7-9 and TRBJ2-5): DTGVSQNPRHKITKRGQNVTFRCDPISEHNRLYWYRQTLGQGPEFLTYFQNEAQLEKSRLLSDRFSAERPKGSFSTLEIQRTEQGDSAMYLCASSSQRGPLETQYFGPGTRLLVL.

This clonotype was picked up many times. This chain connects TRBV24-1 to TRBJ1-2; 7 bases agree with TRBD1. The CDR3 extends over 14 amino acids. The junction had 5 bases not matched to a gene; V was cut back by 4 bases and J by 4 bases. Germline lookup yields CDR1 KGHDR and CDR2 SFDVKD. CDR3 bases: TGTGCCACCAGTGACGCGACAGGGATCTATGGCTACACCTTC. Translation: CATSDATGIYGYTF.

The chain carries TRBV20-1 and TRBJ2-7; 9 bases line up with TRBD2. The J segment lost 3 bases and the V segment lost 1 base, leaving 1 base of the junction unmatched. The CDR3 is 13 residues long. Germline-derived CDR1 and CDR2 are DFQATT and SNEGSKA (reference sequence). The CDR3 here is CSARVAGVYEQYF. CDR3 nucleotide sequence: TGCAGTGCTAGAGTAGCGGGGGTCTACGAGCAGTACTTC.

The V and J genes are TRBV6-1 and TRBJ2-6; the D gene is possibly TRBD1 (7 bases). This CDR3 contains 18 residues. Germline values: CDR1 MNHNS, CDR2 SASEGT. V gave up 11 bases and J gave up 3 bases, with 26 bases separating them. In DNA, the CDR3 is TGTGCCGCTCACTCGGGGCGGACAGGACTAATTGGGGCCAACGTCCTGACTTTC. Protein sequence: CAAHSGRTGLIGANVLTF.

This clonotype turned up a few times. The rearrangement links TRBV7-2 to TRBJ1-4; 9 bases fit TRBD1. The CDR3 loop spans 15 amino acids. Trimming removed 3 bases from V and 8 bases from J; junction bases left unmatched: 7. CDR1 and CDR2 from the germline V gene are SGHTA and FQGNSA. As DNA, the CDR3 is TGTGCCAGCAGCTTCGAAGGGACAGGGTTGGAAAAACTGTTTTTT. The encoded protein is CASSFEGTGLEKLFF.

Ten or more counts support this clonotype. CDR3 DNA sequence: TGTGCCAGCATCGCGGGGGGGGAGACCCAGTACTTC. Encoded protein: CASIAGGETQYF. This chain joins TRBV7-2 and TRBJ2-5; 9 nucleotides match TRBD2. The CDR3 has 12 residues. The V and J ends lost 7 bases and 5 bases, in that order; junction bases with no gene match: 2. CDR1 SGHTA and CDR2 FQGNSA come from the germline V gene.

This clonotype was found many times. The chain couples TRBV12-5 to TRBJ2-5; the D gene could be TRBD1 or TRBD2 (5 bases each). Per the germline V gene, CDR1 is LGHNT and CDR2 is FRNRAP. The V end was cut by 2 bases, the J end by 5 bases, with 15 bases between. The CDR3 consists of 15 residues. In DNA form, the CDR3 reads TGTGCTAGTGGTTTGAGGGGAGTTTGGGGGGAGACCCAGTACTTC. Its translation: CASGLRGVWGETQYF.

There are many counts of this clonotype. The chain uses TRBV2 and TRBJ2-5; weak D call: TRBD2 (6 bases). The CDR3 is 16 amino acids. From germline, CDR1 is SNHLY and CDR2 FYNNEI. V was pared by 3 bases and J by 4 bases, with 18 bases between. The CDR3, as DNA: TGTGCCAGCAGTGATTTGGGCTCCGGGAGCCCAGAGACCCAGTACTTC. This sequence encodes CASSDLGSGSPETQYF.

This chain uses TRBV27 with TRBJ2-2, with D tentatively TRBD1 (5 bases). The CDR3 is 14 amino acids. Trimming took off 3 bases at V and 7 bases at J, with 12 bases between the two ends. Per germline, CDR1 MNHEY and CDR2 SMNVEV (reference sequence). The CDR3 sequence is CASSFFRGNGELFF. The CDR3 bases are TGTGCCAGCAGTTTTTTTAGGGGTAACGGGGAGCTGTTTTTT.

This clonotype was observed many times. V is TRBV3-1 and J is TRBJ1-1; D is ambiguous. The CDR3 length is 15 residues. Germline CDR1 is LGHDT and CDR2 is YNNKEL (reference sequence). Between the trimmed V and J ends, which lost 4 bases and 0 bases, there was a span of 12 bases. This CDR3 reads CASSRRTDMNTEAFF. The CDR3 nucleotides read TGTGCCAGCAGCCGACGGACGGATATGAACACTGAAGCTTTCTTT.

This clonotype was detected many times. This chain uses TRBV28 with TRBJ2-7; 9 nucleotides match TRBD2. This CDR3 contains 15 residues. The germline V gene encodes CDR1 MDHEN and CDR2 SYDVKM. The junction had 9 bases not matched to a gene; V was cut back by 5 bases and J by 4 bases. The DNA for the CDR3 is TGTGCCAGCAGTCAGACCGGGACTAGCCTTTACGAGCAGTACTTC. Amino acid sequence: CASSQTGTSLYEQYF. The variable domain in full, with the rest retrieved from reference TRBV28 and TRBJ2-7, is DVKVTQSSRYLVKRTGEKVFLECVQDMDHENMFWYRQDPGLGLRLIYFSYDVKMKEKGDIPEGYSVSREKKERFSLILESASTNQTSMYLCASSQTGTSLYEQYFGPGTRLTVT.

For this clonotype: A read error is possible here, since a much larger clone lies one base away. The rearrangement links TRBV18 to TRBJ1-6; 8 positions agree with TRBD1. This CDR3 spans 15 amino acids. CDR1 KGHSH and CDR2 LQKENI come from the germline V gene. V shed 2 bases, J shed 8 bases, and the junction held 5 bases outside the gene matches. The CDR3 is CASSPADREDSPLHF. DNA of the CDR3: TGTGCCAGCTCACCAGCGGACAGGGAAGATTCACCCCTCCACTTT.

This clonotype appeared many times. The chain uses TRBV11-1 and TRBJ1-2; 7 bases map to TRBD1. V was clipped by 5 bases and J by 8 bases; unmatched bases: 14. The CDR3 length is 15 residues. Germline V gene lookup returns CDR1 SGHAT and CDR2 FQDESV (reference sequence). The CDR3 nucleotides read TGTGCCAGCAGCCCTAAAGACAGGGAAGTTGGAGGCTACACCTTC. Translated, it gives CASSPKDREVGGYTF.

This clonotype was found many times. The chain links TRBV2 to TRBJ2-2, with D perhaps matching TRBD2 (6 bases). Germline lookup yields CDR1 SNHLY and CDR2 FYNNEI. This CDR3 has 15 residues. The germline V and J ends were trimmed by 6 bases and 3 bases, with 14 bases remaining between them. CDR3 nucleotides: TGTGCCAGCAGCCTCGGGGGAATATACACCGGGGAGCTGTTTTTT. Its protein product is CASSLGGIYTGELFF.

This clonotype appeared many times. The chain recombines TRBV28 with TRBJ2-7, with D maybe TRBD2 (5 bases). Looked up from germline, CDR1 is MDHEN and CDR2 is SYDVKM. Trimming left V 6 bases short and J 7 bases short, with 16 bases between. This CDR3 has 13 residues. The CDR3 reads CASSYSTKGEQYF. Written as DNA, the CDR3 is TGTGCCAGCAGCTACTCGACTAAAGGAGAGCAGTACTTC.

The V gene is TRBV30, the J gene TRBJ2-2; D is uncertain. This CDR3 spans 11 amino acids. Germline CDR1 and CDR2: GTSNPN and SVGIG (reference sequence). The CDR3 nucleotides read TGTGCTCGGTCCTCCGGCGGGGAGCTGTTTTTT. This encodes CARSSGGELFF.

This clonotype was seen more than once but under ten times. The rearrangement links TRBV20-1 to TRBJ1-2, with 9 bases fitting TRBD1. Germline CDR1 and CDR2: DFQATT and SNEGSKA (reference sequence). V lost 3 bases to trimming and J lost 4 bases; unmatched junction nucleotides: 21. CDR3 size: 19 residues. CDR3 region: CSARNIWGTGYSGTYGYTF. DNA of the CDR3: TGCAGTGCTAGGAACATATGGGGGACAGGGTATAGTGGTACCTATGGCTACACCTTC.

This clonotype was detected many times. The V and J genes are TRBV13 and TRBJ2-7; D gene unclear. The germline V gene has CDR1 PRHDT and CDR2 FYEKMQ (reference sequence). This CDR3 has 15 amino acids. V was cut by 1 base and J by 7 bases, with 17 bases left in between. The CDR3 coding sequence is TGTGCCAGCAGCTTAGATGGCAGGAACTTGGGTGAGCAGTACTTC. Residues: CASSLDGRNLGEQYF.

The chain combines TRBV5-1 with TRBJ1-1; D perhaps matches TRBD1 (5 bases). The CDR3 covers 15 residues. V lost 4 bases, J lost 4 bases, and 17 bases lay in between. CDR1 and CDR2 from the germline V gene are SGHRS and YFSETQ. CDR3 nucleotides: TGCGCCAGCAGCCCGACCGGGGGTTCGGGCACTGAAGCTTTCTTT. Translated: CASSPTGGSGTEAFF.

This chain uses TRBV20-1 with TRBJ1-5; 9 bases map to TRBD1. The CDR3 covers 15 residues. Trimming removed 5 bases from V and 6 bases from J; junction bases left unmatched: 11. The germline CDR1 and CDR2 sequences are DFQATT and SNEGSKA (reference sequence). The CDR3 loop is CSAAPGQGGGQPQHF. CDR3 sequence (DNA): TGCAGTGCTGCTCCGGGACAGGGCGGTGGTCAGCCCCAGCATTTT.

This clonotype appeared a few times. The chain is built from TRBV30 and TRBJ1-1; D is unclear. CDR1 and CDR2 from the germline V gene are GTSNPN and SVGIG (reference sequence). The CDR3 spans 12 residues. Between the trimmed V and J ends, which lost 4 bases and 1 base, there was a span of 7 bases. Written as DNA, the CDR3 is TGTGCCTGGACCCCAGAGAACACTGAAGCTTTCTTT. Amino acid sequence: CAWTPENTEAFF.

V is TRBV11-2 and J is TRBJ2-7; 7 nucleotides align to TRBD1. CDR1 and CDR2 (germline): SGHAT, FQNNGV. CDR3 length equals 15 residues. The trim removed 4 bases at V and 0 bases at J, leaving 6 bases unmatched. The CDR3 bases are TGTGCCAGCAGCTGGGCCGGGACAGACTCCTACGAGCAGTACTTC. As protein: CASSWAGTDSYEQYF.

This clonotype was seen a handful of times. The chain links TRBV3-1 to TRBJ2-2; TRBD2 matches 7 bases. The CDR3 has 18 amino acids. The germline CDR1 and CDR2 sequences are LGHDT and YNNKEL (reference sequence). V lost 1 base to trimming and J lost 4 bases; unmatched junction nucleotides: 12. This chain's CDR3 is CASSQGGGDFGGTGELFF. CDR3 coding DNA: TGTGCCAGCAGCCAAGGGGGGGGGGACTTTGGTGGCACCGGGGAGCTGTTTTTT.

This clonotype has more than one count but fewer than ten. The chain is built from TRBV9 and TRBJ2-2, with 8 positions matching TRBD1. Germline V gene sequence: CDR1 SGDLS, CDR2 YYNGEE. This CDR3 is 16 amino acids long. Unmatched junction bases numbered 4, after V lost 2 bases and J lost 1 base. The CDR3 region has the DNA TGTGCCAGCAGCGTCGGGACAGGTCGGAACACCGGGGAGCTGTTTTTT. As protein: CASSVGTGRNTGELFF.

The rearrangement links TRBV19 to TRBJ1-6; D gene uncertain. The CDR3 is made up of 13 amino acids. CDR1 and CDR2 from the germline V gene are LNHDA and SQIVND (reference sequence). Trimming left V 3 bases short and J 8 bases short, with 8 bases between. The CDR3 nucleotides are TGTGCCAGTAGTATCGTCGCGGATTCACCCCTCCACTTT. This translates into CASSIVADSPLHF.

In this sample, this clonotype turned up many times. This chain links TRBV28 with TRBJ2-5; 7 bases line up with TRBD2. The CDR3 covers 15 residues. V dropped 7 bases and J dropped 0; count of bases not matched to a gene: 8. Germline V gives CDR1 MDHEN, CDR2 SYDVKM. DNA of the CDR3: TGTGCCAGCACGGGCGGTAGCGGGTACCAAGAGACCCAGTACTTC. Translating gives CASTGGSGYQETQYF.

This clonotype was seen repeatedly, ten times or more. The rearrangement joins TRBV7-2 to TRBJ2-7; D not certain. Germline V CDR1 and CDR2: SGHTA, FQGNSA. V lost 3 bases and J 0 bases, leaving 9 bases between the germline ends. This CDR3 region has 14 residues. DNA for the CDR3: TGTGCCAGCAGCTTCGGTGTAAACTCCTACGAGCAGTACTTC. Translated: CASSFGVNSYEQYF.

This clonotype was counted many times. The CDR3 bases are TGTGCCAGCAGCCCCCAGGGGAATGGCTACACCTTC. As protein: CASSPQGNGYTF. The rearrangement joins TRBV2 to TRBJ1-2, with D maybe TRBD1 (6 bases). V lost 6 bases, J lost 6 bases, and 11 bases lay in between. Germline V gene lookup returns CDR1 SNHLY and CDR2 FYNNEI. The CDR3 consists of 12 residues.

The chain employs TRBV3-2 and TRBJ2-5; the table's D gene call, TRBD2, was not cross checked with the DNA. TRBV3-2 is reported as a pseudogene. This CDR3 region has 15 residues. This chain's CDR3 is CASSLLEAVQETQYF. CDR3 nucleotide sequence: TGTGCCAGCAGCCTCCTTGAAGCGGTCCAAGAGACCCAGTACTTC.